Listed below are T cell receptor beta chains from one sample, sequenced in a study of blood T cell repertoires in COVID-19. Sequenced by immunoSEQ multiplex PCR; TCRdb stores in-frame clones only, minus some. The sample lists about 200,000 clones; 70% to 90% were seen once. Sequenced input: peripheral blood. Receptor source: a person aged 70 to 80 with COVID-19, enrolled during active disease. CDR3s include the opening cysteine and the closing phenylalanine or tryptophan. The D gene is left open where the match is weak. Only some rows state a clone size, as once, few, many or a class for expanded clones.

clone_size,v_call,j_call,d_call,cdr3_nt,cdr3_aa
once,TRBV9,TRBJ2-5,NA,TGTGCCAGCAGCGTAGACACAGTCCAAGAGACCCAGTACTTC,CASSVDTVQETQYF
NA,TRBV5-1,TRBJ1-6,TRBD1,TGCGCCAGCAGCTCAGACCGGGACAGGGTTAATTCACCCCTCCACTTT,CASSSDRDRVNSPLHF
NA,TRBV9,TRBJ2-3,TRBD2,TGTGCCAGCAGCCCGACTAGCGGGGGGGAGAGAGATACGCAGTATTTT,CASSPTSGGERDTQYF
NA,TRBV7-6,TRBJ2-7,TRBD1,TGTGCCAGCAGCAACGGACAGGGTCGGGAGCAGTACTTC,CASSNGQGREQYF
NA,TRBV7-2,TRBJ2-5,TRBD1,TGTGCCAGCAGCTTGCACCGGACAGGGGGAATGGAGACCCAGTACTTC,CASSLHRTGGMETQYF
NA,TRBV2,TRBJ1-4,NA,TGTGCCAGCAAGATACAGGGAACTAATGAAAAACTGTTTTTT,CASKIQGTNEKLFF
NA,TRBV6-1,TRBJ1-5,NA,TGTGCCAGCAGTGAAGCGCTGTGGGGGCAGCATCAGCCCCAGCATTTT,CASSEALWGQHQPQHF
NA,TRBV25-1,TRBJ1-2,TRBD1,TGTGCCAGGGACAGGAGGTGGGAAGGCTACACCTTC,CARDRRWEGYTF
few,TRBV7-9,TRBJ1-5,TRBD1,TGTGCCAGCACCACTGGACAGGGAGGTAGCAATCAGCCCCAGCATTTT,CASTTGQGGSNQPQHF
NA,TRBV6-5,TRBJ2-5,NA,TGTGCCAGCGGACGGGGGGAGACCCAGTACTTC,CASGRGETQYF
NA,TRBV2,TRBJ2-1,TRBD2,TGTGCCAGCAGCCTAGAACTAGCGGGGAACAATGAGCAGTTCTTC,CASSLELAGNNEQFF
NA,TRBV4-3,TRBJ2-7,TRBD2,TGCGCCAGCAGCCAAGGGACTAGCGGAGGCTACGAGCAGTACTTC,CASSQGTSGGYEQYF
few,TRBV11-1,TRBJ2-5,NA,TGTGCCAGCAGCTTACGGTGGGAGACCCAGTACTTC,CASSLRWETQYF
NA,TRBV28,TRBJ1-1,NA,TGTGCCAGCAGTACGGTGAGGATTGACACTGAAGCTTTCTTT,CASSTVRIDTEAFF
once,TRBV7-3,TRBJ2-1,TRBD2,TGTGCCAGCGGGCAAGCGGGGAACAATGAGCAGTTCTTC,CASGQAGNNEQFF
NA,TRBV6-5,TRBJ2-4,TRBD1,TGTGCCAGCAGTTTAACGGGACAGGGTACCAAAAACATTCAGTACTTC,CASSLTGQGTKNIQYF
NA,TRBV19,TRBJ2-7,NA,TGTGCCAGTAGTATGTCTAGCCTCTCCTACGAGCAGTACTTC,CASSMSSLSYEQYF
NA,TRBV29-1,TRBJ1-3,NA,TGCAGCGCCCACTCTGGAAACACCATATATTTT,CSAHSGNTIYF
once,TRBV6-5,TRBJ1-4,NA,TGTGCCAGCACGAGGGAAGGGCGCACGAAAAAACTGTTTTTT,CASTREGRTKKLFF
NA,TRBV9,TRBJ2-7,TRBD2,TGTGCCGGTCTACTAGCGGCCTCCTACGAGCAGTACTTC,CAGLLAASYEQYF
NA,TRBV7-9,TRBJ1-2,TRBD1,TGTGCCAGCAGCTTAATGGGACAGCGATTCCACGGCTATGGCTACACCTTC,CASSLMGQRFHGYGYTF
NA,TRBV7-9,TRBJ1-2,TRBD1,TGTGCCAGCAGCTTAGGCAGGGGGGACTATGGCTACACCTTC,CASSLGRGDYGYTF
NA,TRBV18,TRBJ2-7,NA,TGTGCCAGCTCACCACCTGTCAGAACCTACGAGCAGTACTTC,CASSPPVRTYEQYF
NA,TRBV7-8,TRBJ2-7,NA,TGTGCCAGCAGCTTAGGAAATGGCGGCACCTACGAGCAGTACTTC,CASSLGNGGTYEQYF
NA,TRBV6-5,TRBJ2-5,NA,TGTGCCAGCAAGAGGTCAGTCAACCAAGAGACCCAGTACTTC,CASKRSVNQETQYF
NA,TRBV27,TRBJ2-7,TRBD1,TGTGCCAGCAGCGGAGGGGACAGGGGGTCTTACGAGCAGTACTTC,CASSGGDRGSYEQYF
NA,TRBV9,TRBJ2-2,NA,TGTGCCAGCAGCGTATTAGGGGCCGGGGAGCTGTTTTTT,CASSVLGAGELFF
once,TRBV6-4,TRBJ2-1,TRBD2,TGTGCCAGCAGTGACTCGGCTAGCGGGGGGGCTAATGAGCAGTTCTTC,CASSDSASGGANEQFF
NA,TRBV4-1,TRBJ2-1,TRBD2,TGCGCCAGCAGTTTTCGGGGGACTAGCGGGAGTGGATACAATGAGCAGTTCTTC,CASSFRGTSGSGYNEQFF
NA,TRBV18,TRBJ1-5,NA,TGTGCCAGCTCACCAGACTATAGCAATCAGCCCCAGCATTTT,CASSPDYSNQPQHF
NA,TRBV6-2/TRBV6-3,TRBJ1-5,TRBD1,TGTGCCAGCAGTTACGAAAGGGACAGGGGGCTTGAGGAGCCCCAGCATTTT,CASSYERDRGLEEPQHF
NA,TRBV14,TRBJ2-6,NA,TGTGCCAGCAGCCAATATGTCCTCTCTGGGGCCAACGTCCTGACTTTC,CASSQYVLSGANVLTF
NA,TRBV7-9,TRBJ1-1,TRBD1,TGTGCCAGCAGCCCCCGGACAGGGGGCGTGAACACTGAAGCTTTCTTT,CASSPRTGGVNTEAFF
NA,TRBV6-5,TRBJ1-6,NA,TGTGCCAGCAGTCTCCTCTATAATTCACCCCTCCACTTT,CASSLLYNSPLHF
NA,TRBV7-7,TRBJ2-3,TRBD2,TGTGCCAGCAGCCCAGTAGCGGGGGGATCCACAGATACGCAGTATTTT,CASSPVAGGSTDTQYF
NA,TRBV10-3,TRBJ2-3,TRBD2,TGTGCCATCAGACTAGCGGGGGGGCAAACAGATACGCAGTATTTT,CAIRLAGGQTDTQYF
NA,TRBV2,TRBJ1-5,NA,TGTGCCAGCAGTGACGTCAAGACAGGTTGGAGGAATCAGCCCCAGCATTTT,CASSDVKTGWRNQPQHF
NA,TRBV7-9,TRBJ2-3,NA,TGTGCCAGCAGCTCCAGACTAGAAGCCACAGATACGCAGTATTTT,CASSSRLEATDTQYF
few,TRBV3-1/TRBV3-2,TRBJ2-7,NA,TGTGCCAGCAGCCAGGGCTCCGTCAGGCGCGAGCAGTACTTC,CASSQGSVRREQYF
NA,TRBV7-3,TRBJ2-1,NA,TGTGCCAGCAGCCGGGGATTATACAATGAGCAGTTCTTC,CASSRGLYNEQFF
once,TRBV5-1,TRBJ1-1,TRBD1,TGCGCCAGCAGCTTGGACAGGGGAAGAACTGAAGCTTTCTTT,CASSLDRGRTEAFF
NA,TRBV11-3,TRBJ2-1,NA,TGTGCCAGCAGCTTAGATCGAGCGGTCGGTGAGCAGTTCTTC,CASSLDRAVGEQFF
NA,TRBV4-2,TRBJ1-3,TRBD1,TGTGCCAGCAGCCAAGGCGTCGTTACAGGGGCTGGAAACACCATATATTTT,CASSQGVVTGAGNTIYF
few,TRBV4-2,TRBJ2-7,TRBD2,TGTGCCAGCAGCCAGCCGGGACTAGCTTCCGAGCAGTACTTC,CASSQPGLASEQYF
NA,TRBV19,TRBJ1-3,NA,TGTGCCAGTAGTCCGGGAGGCTCTGGAAACACCATATATTTT,CASSPGGSGNTIYF
NA,TRBV28,TRBJ2-3,TRBD2,TGTGCCAGCAGTTCAAACCAGCGGGGCGTCGTCACAGATACGCAGTATTTT,CASSSNQRGVVTDTQYF
NA,TRBV9,TRBJ2-3,TRBD2,TGTGCCAGCAGCGTTAGCGGGGGGGCCCGGAGAGATACGCAGTATTTT,CASSVSGGARRDTQYF
NA,TRBV7-2,TRBJ1-2,NA,TGTGCCAGCACCTACAGGGTTGGCTATGGCTACACCTTC,CASTYRVGYGYTF
NA,TRBV7-6,TRBJ1-5,TRBD1,TGTGCCAGCAGCCCTTCGGGACAGGGGGCGAGTCAGCCCCAGCATTTT,CASSPSGQGASQPQHF
NA,TRBV27,TRBJ2-7,NA,TGTGCCAGCCCCCGAGACAGCTACGAGCAGTACTTC,CASPRDSYEQYF
NA,TRBV11-3,TRBJ2-7,TRBD2,TGTGCCAGCAGCGGACCGGGACTAGCGGAGGACTACGAGCAGTACTTC,CASSGPGLAEDYEQYF
few,TRBV7-9,TRBJ2-1,NA,TGTGCCAGCAGCTTAGCGGTGGGAGTTAGCCCTGAGCAGTTCTTC,CASSLAVGVSPEQFF
once,TRBV25-1,TRBJ1-4,TRBD1,TGTGCCAGCAGTGAATCTGGGACAGGGGCTTTTACTAATGAAAAACTGTTTTTT,CASSESGTGAFTNEKLFF
large,TRBV10-2,TRBJ1-4,TRBD1,TGCGCCAGCAGCACTACAGGGGGGCCTAATGAAAAACTGTTTTTT,CASSTTGGPNEKLFF
NA,TRBV6-6,TRBJ1-6,NA,TGTGCCAGCAGTTACTCTCAGGGTTACTCCTTT,CASSYSQGYSF
NA,TRBV5-1,TRBJ2-3,TRBD2,TGCGCCAGCAGCTTTCGGCTAGCGGAAGCAGATACGCAGTATTTT,CASSFRLAEADTQYF
NA,TRBV4-2,TRBJ1-1,NA,TGTGCCAGCAGCCGAGGGGCGGGAGGGGCGGCTGAAGCTTTCTTT,CASSRGAGGAAEAFF
NA,TRBV12-5,TRBJ1-5,TRBD1,TGTGCTAGTGCGGTCGGACAGGGAAATCAGCCCCAGCATTTT,CASAVGQGNQPQHF
NA,TRBV14,TRBJ1-3,TRBD1,TGTGCCAGCAGCCGGACAGGGGCTGGAAACACCATATATTTT,CASSRTGAGNTIYF
NA,TRBV7-2,TRBJ2-5,NA,TGTGCCAGCAGCCACAGCGGGTACCAAGAGACCCAGTACTTC,CASSHSGYQETQYF